This is a list of T cell receptor beta chains from one sample in a study of cytomegalovirus exposure and HLA in healthy donors. Sequencing used immunoSEQ multiplex PCR; TCRdb keeps in-frame clones, though not all of them. Among more than 85,000 clones, around four fifths were seen once, and the ten largest hold about 1.9%. Sample: PBMCs. The receptors stem from a boy aged 10-17 years in good health and CMV-seronegative. The CDR3 runs from the conserved cysteine through the conserved F or W. The D gene is left open where the match is weak.

CDR3aa: CASSSYLPGMGEQYF; CDR3nt: TGTGCCAGCAGTTCTTATCTCCCAGGGATGGGCGAGCAGTACTTC; v_gene: TRBV28; j_gene: TRBJ2-7; d_gene: NA
CDR3aa: CASSSGSGPVPDTQYF; CDR3nt: TGTGCCAGCAGCTCGGGGAGCGGACCAGTCCCAGATACGCAGTATTTT; v_gene: TRBV5-4; j_gene: TRBJ2-3; d_gene: NA
CDR3aa: CASSLVGQKSSPSYEQYF; CDR3nt: TGTGCCAGCAGTTTAGTGGGACAGAAGAGTTCGCCTTCCTACGAGCAGTACTTC; v_gene: TRBV28; j_gene: TRBJ2-7; d_gene: TRBD1
CDR3aa: CASSFTGRNEKLFF; CDR3nt: TGTGCCAGCAGTTTCACAGGGCGAAATGAAAAACTGTTTTTT; v_gene: TRBV28; j_gene: TRBJ1-4; d_gene: NA
CDR3aa: CASSDEQGASAGYTF; CDR3nt: TGTGCCAGCAGCGACGAACAGGGGGCGAGCGCGGGCTACACCTTC; v_gene: TRBV7-9; j_gene: TRBJ1-2; d_gene: TRBD1
CDR3aa: CASSLDGMNTEAFF; CDR3nt: TGTGCCAGCAGCTTAGACGGGATGAACACTGAAGCTTTCTTT; v_gene: TRBV7-9; j_gene: TRBJ1-1; d_gene: NA
CDR3aa: CASNTRTGEAFF; CDR3nt: TGTGCCAGCAATACACGGACAGGAGAAGCTTTCTTT; v_gene: TRBV27; j_gene: TRBJ1-1; d_gene: TRBD1
CDR3aa: CASSTGTGGTGNTIYF; CDR3nt: TGTGCCAGCAGCACGGGGACAGGGGGCACTGGAAACACCATATATTTT; v_gene: TRBV5-4; j_gene: TRBJ1-3; d_gene: TRBD1
CDR3aa: CASSGGPTREGYTF; CDR3nt: TGTGCCAGTTCAGGGGGCCCCACCAGAGAAGGCTACACCTTC; v_gene: TRBV28; j_gene: TRBJ1-2; d_gene: TRBD1
CDR3aa: CASSPKITGGAGGTEAFF; CDR3nt: TGCGCCAGCAGCCCAAAGATCACAGGGGGCGCGGGAGGGACTGAAGCTTTCTTT; v_gene: TRBV4-3; j_gene: TRBJ1-1; d_gene: TRBD1
CDR3aa: CASRGTGLSSEQYF; CDR3nt: TGTGCCAGCAGGGGGACAGGGCTGTCATCCGAGCAGTACTTC; v_gene: TRBV6-5; j_gene: TRBJ2-7; d_gene: TRBD1